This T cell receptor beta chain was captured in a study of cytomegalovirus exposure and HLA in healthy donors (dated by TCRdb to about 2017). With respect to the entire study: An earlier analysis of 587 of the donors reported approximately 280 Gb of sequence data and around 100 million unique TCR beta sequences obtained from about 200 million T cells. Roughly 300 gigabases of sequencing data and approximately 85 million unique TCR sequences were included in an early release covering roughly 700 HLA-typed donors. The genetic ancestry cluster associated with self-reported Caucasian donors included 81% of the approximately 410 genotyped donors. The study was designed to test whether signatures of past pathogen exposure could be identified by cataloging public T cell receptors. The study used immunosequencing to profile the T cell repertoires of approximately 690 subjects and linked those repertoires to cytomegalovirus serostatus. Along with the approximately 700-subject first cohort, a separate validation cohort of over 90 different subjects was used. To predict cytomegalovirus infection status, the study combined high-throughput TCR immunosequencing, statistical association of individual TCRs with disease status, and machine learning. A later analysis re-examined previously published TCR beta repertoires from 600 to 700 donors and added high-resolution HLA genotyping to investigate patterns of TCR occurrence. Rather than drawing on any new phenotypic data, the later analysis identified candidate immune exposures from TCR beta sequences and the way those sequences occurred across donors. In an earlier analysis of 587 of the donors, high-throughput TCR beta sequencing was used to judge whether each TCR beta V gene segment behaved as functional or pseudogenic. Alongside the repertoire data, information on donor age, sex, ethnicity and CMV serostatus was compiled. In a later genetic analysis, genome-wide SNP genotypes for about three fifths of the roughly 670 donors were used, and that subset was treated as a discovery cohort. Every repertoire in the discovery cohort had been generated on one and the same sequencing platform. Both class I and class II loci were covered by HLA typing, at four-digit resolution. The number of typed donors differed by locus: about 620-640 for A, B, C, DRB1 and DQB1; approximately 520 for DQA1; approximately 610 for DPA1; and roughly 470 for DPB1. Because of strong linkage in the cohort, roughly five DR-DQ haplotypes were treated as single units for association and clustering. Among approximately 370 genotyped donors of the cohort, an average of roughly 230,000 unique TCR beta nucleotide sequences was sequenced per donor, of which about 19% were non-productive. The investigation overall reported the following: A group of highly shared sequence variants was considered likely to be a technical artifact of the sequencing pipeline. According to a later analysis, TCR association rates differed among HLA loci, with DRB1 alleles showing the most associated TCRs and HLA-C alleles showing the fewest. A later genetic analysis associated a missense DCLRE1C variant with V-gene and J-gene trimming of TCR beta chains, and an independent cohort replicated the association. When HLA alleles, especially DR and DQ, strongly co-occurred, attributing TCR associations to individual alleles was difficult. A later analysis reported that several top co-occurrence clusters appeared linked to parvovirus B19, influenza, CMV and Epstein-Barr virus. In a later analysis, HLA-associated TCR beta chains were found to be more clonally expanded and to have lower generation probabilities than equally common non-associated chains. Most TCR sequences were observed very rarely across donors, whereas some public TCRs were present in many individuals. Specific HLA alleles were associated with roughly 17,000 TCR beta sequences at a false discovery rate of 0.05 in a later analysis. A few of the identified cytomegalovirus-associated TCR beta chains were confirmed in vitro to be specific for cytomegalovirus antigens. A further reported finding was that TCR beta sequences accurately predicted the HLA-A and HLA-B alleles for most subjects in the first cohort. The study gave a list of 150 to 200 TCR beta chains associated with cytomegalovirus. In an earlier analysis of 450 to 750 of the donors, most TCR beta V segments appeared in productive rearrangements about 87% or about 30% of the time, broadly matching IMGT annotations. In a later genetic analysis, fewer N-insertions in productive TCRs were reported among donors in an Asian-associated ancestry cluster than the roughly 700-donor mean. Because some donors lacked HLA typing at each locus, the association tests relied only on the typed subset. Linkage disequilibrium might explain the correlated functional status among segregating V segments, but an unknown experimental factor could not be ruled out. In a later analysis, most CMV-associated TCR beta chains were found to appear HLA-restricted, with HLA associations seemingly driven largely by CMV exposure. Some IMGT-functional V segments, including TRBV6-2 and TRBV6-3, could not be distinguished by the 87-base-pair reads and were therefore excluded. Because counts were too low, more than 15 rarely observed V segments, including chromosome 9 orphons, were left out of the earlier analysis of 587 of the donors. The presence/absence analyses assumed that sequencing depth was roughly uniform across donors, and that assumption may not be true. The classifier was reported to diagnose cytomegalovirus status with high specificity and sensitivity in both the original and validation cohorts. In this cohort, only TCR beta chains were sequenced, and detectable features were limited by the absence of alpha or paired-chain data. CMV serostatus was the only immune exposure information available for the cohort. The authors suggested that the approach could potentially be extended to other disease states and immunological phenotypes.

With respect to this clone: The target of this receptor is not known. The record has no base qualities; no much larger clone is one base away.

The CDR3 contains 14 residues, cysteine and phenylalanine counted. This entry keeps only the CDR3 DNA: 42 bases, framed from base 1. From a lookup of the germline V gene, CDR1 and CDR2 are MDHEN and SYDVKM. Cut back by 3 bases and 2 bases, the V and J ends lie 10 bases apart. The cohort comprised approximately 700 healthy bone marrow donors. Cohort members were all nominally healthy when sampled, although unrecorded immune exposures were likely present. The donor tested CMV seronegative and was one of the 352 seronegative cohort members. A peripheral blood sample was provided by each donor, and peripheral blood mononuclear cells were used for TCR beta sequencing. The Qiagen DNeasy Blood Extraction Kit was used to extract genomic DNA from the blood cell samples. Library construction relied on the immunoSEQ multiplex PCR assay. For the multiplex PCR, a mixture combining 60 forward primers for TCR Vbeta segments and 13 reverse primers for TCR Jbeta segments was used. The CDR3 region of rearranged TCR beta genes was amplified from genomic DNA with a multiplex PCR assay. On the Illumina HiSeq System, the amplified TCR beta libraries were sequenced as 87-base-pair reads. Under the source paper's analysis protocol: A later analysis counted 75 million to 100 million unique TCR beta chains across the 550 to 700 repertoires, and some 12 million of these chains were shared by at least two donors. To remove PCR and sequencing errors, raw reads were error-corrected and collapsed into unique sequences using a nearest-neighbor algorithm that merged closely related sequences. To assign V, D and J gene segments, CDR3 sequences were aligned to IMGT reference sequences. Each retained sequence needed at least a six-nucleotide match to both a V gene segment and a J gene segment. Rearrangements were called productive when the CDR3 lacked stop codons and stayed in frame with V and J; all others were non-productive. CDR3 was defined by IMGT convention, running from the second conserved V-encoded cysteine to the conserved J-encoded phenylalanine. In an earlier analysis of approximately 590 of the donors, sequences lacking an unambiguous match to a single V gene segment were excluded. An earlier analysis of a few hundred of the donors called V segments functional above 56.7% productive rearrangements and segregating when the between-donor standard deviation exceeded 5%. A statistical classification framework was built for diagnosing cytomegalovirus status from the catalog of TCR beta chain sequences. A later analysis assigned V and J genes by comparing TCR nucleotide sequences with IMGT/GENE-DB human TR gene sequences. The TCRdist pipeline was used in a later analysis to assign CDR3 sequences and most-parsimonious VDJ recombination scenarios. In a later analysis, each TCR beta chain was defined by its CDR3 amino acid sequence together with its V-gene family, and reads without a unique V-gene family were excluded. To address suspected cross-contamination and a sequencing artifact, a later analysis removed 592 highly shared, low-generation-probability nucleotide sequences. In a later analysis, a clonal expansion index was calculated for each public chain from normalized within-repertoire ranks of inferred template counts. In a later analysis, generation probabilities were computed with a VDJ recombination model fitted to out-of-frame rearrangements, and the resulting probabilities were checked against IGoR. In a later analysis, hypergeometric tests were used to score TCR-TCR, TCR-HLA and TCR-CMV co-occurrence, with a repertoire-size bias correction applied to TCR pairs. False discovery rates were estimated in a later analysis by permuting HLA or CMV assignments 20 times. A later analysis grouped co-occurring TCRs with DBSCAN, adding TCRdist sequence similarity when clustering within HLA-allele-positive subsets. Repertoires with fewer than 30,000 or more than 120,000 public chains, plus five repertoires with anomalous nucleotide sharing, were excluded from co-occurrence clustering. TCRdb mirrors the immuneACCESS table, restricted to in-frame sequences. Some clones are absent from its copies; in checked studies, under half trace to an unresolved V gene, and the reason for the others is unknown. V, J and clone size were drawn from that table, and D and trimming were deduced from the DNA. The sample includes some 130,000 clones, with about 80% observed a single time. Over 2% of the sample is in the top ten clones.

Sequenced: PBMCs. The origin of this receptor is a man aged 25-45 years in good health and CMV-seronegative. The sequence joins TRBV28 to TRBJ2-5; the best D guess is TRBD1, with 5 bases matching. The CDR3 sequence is CASSFQGKQETQYF. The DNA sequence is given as TGTGCCAGCAGTTTCCAGGGAAAACAAGAGACCCAGTACTTC.